The source of this T cell receptor (beta chain) is a study of blood T cell repertoires in COVID-19. TCRdb's table, derived via immunoSEQ multiplex PCR, lists solely in-frame clones and lacks some. The sample holds approximately 110,000 clones; roughly 83% are singletons and the top ten take roughly 5.4%. The length of the CDR3 is 16 residues. V was clipped by 5 bases and J by 3 bases; unmatched bases: 13. Germline V gene lookup returns CDR1 SGHAT and CDR2 FQNNGV. The sequencing sample was made of peripheral blood. The sequence was collected from a human donor in a cohort sampled during active COVID-19. The rearrangement links TRBV11-2 to TRBJ2-7, with TRBD2 matching 7 bases. CDR3 amino acids: CASSPDGGEGYYEQYF. The CDR3 bases are TGTGCCAGCAGCCCGGATGGGGGGGAGGGATACTACGAGCAGTACTTC.